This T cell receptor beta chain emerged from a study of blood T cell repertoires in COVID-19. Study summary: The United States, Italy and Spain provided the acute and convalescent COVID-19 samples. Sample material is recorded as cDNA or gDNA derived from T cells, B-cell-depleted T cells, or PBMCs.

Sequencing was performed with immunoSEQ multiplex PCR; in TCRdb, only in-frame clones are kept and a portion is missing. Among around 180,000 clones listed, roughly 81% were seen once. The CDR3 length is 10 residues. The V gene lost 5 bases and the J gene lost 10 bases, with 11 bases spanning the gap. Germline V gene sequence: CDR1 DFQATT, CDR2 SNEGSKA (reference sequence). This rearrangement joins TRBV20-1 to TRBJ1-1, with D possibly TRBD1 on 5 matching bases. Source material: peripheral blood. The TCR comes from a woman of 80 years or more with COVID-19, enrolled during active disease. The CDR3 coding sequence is TGCAGTGCTCACGGACAAAGAGCTTTCTTT. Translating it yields CSAHGQRAFF.